Shown below are 10 T cell receptor beta chains from a single sample sequenced in a study of blood T cells in healthy people across ages. Then a second PCR, running roughly 7 to 11 cycles, was carried out with a sample-barcoded 5' primer and a J-beta primer mix. One entry per CDR3 protein results from TCRdb running MiXCR on the 5' RACE reads. This table holds about a million distinct CDR3 sequences, roughly two fifths found once. The sample was blood. The source is a man younger than 35 in good health.

The genes are TRBV20-1 and TRBJ1-4; maybe TRBD1 (6 bases). This CDR3 has 14 amino acids. Germline V gene lookup returns CDR1 DFQATT and CDR2 SNEGSKA (reference sequence). The germline V and J ends were trimmed by 6 bases and 2 bases, with 13 bases remaining between them. The CDR3 coding sequence is TGCAGTGCCCTAGGGGGGCCTACTAATGAAAAACTGTTTTTT. It specifies CSALGGPTNEKLFF.

The chain links TRBV3-1 to TRBJ1-2, with D possibly TRBD1 on 5 matching bases. Trimming cost V 2 bases and J 0 bases, with 19 bases left between them. The germline V gene has CDR1 LGHDT and CDR2 YNNKEL (reference sequence). The CDR3 is 18 residues long. The CDR3 loop reads CASSQLTSAGEANYGYTF. In DNA, the CDR3 is TGTGCCAGCAGCCAACTTACCTCAGCGGGGGAGGCTAACTATGGCTACACCTTC.

As for this clonotype: Just one base apart from a much larger clone, this may be a read error. The V gene is TRBV29-1, the J gene TRBJ2-5, with D possibly matching TRBD1 (6 bases). This CDR3 is built from 11 residues. Trimming took off 7 bases at V and 5 bases at J, with 11 bases between the two ends. Germline CDR1 reads SQVTM; CDR2 reads ANQGSEA. CDR3 sequence: CSATGTETQYF. CDR3 DNA: TGCAGCGCTACAGGGACGGAGACCCAGTACTTC.

This chain connects TRBV27 to TRBJ2-5; TRBD1 matches at 7 bases. J was trimmed by 11 bases and V by 6 bases; bases with no gene match: 15. The CDR3 is 14 amino acids. Germline lookup yields CDR1 MNHEY and CDR2 SMNVEV (reference sequence). CDR3: CASSGTDSYNEQYF. Written as DNA, the CDR3 is TGTGCCAGCAGCGGGACAGACTCCTACAATGAGCAGTACTTC.

Ten or more counts support this clonotype. The chain has TRBV20-1 and TRBJ1-5, with a tentative D call TRBD1 (6 bases). Germline-derived CDR1 and CDR2 are DFQATT and SNEGSKA (reference sequence). This CDR3 is built from 15 residues. With 6 bases removed from V and 2 bases from J, the gap between germline ends came to 17 bases. The CDR3 region has the DNA TGCAGTGCCACTTGGGCAGGGGAAGGCAATCAGCCCCAGCATTTT. Translating gives CSATWAGEGNQPQHF.

Notes on this clonotype: One junction end disagrees with the germline gene, perhaps due to a read error. CDR3 coding DNA: TGTGTCAGCAGTTTAGGGGGGACTTTTTACAATGAGCAGTTCTTC. It encodes CVSSLGGTFYNEQFF. The chain recombines TRBV12-3 or TRBV12-4 with TRBJ2-1; D possibly matches TRBD1 or TRBD2 (6 bases each). The CDR3 is made up of 15 amino acids.

The chain joins TRBV7-2 to TRBJ1-3; 11 bases agree with TRBD1. This CDR3 spans 17 amino acids. V lost 4 bases and J lost 2; bases outside the gene matches: 7. In germline, CDR1 is SGHTA, CDR2 FQGNSA. Here the CDR3 reads CASSSGPGQGAGNTIYF. In nucleotides, the CDR3 is TGTGCCAGCAGCTCCGGACCGGGACAGGGGGCTGGAAACACCATATATTTT.

This chain joins TRBV7-8 and TRBJ2-1; perhaps TRBD1 as D (6 bases). CDR1 and CDR2 (germline): SGHVS, FQNEAQ. This CDR3 is 19 amino acids long. Trimming left V 5 bases short and J 6 bases short, with 29 bases between. The CDR3 sequence: CASSPDRLKQRYNSNEQFF. DNA of the CDR3: TGTGCCAGCAGCCCTGACAGGCTAAAACAACGTTACAATTCCAATGAGCAGTTCTTC.

This clonotype was counted between two and nine times. The chain carries TRBV12-3 or TRBV12-4 and TRBJ2-3; D is perhaps TRBD2 (7 bases). CDR3 length: 15 residues. Between the trimmed V and J ends, which lost 2 bases and 4 bases, there was a span of 13 bases. The CDR3 loop is CASSLIGGDSDTQYF. The CDR3 DNA sequence: TGTGCCAGCAGTTTAATAGGGGGGGACTCAGATACGCAGTATTTT.

The rearrangement uses TRBV7-2 and TRBJ1-1, with unresolved D. V lost 4 bases and J lost 0, with 9 bases in between. The CDR3 totals 14 residues. Per the germline V gene, CDR1 is SGHTA and CDR2 is FQGNSA. For the CDR3, the DNA is TGTGCCAGCAGCTCTCGACTCATGAACACTGAAGCTTTCTTT. Translated: CASSSRLMNTEAFF.